The 10 T cell receptor beta chains listed next were all sequenced from one sample in a study of blood T cell repertoires in COVID-19. Assay used: immunoSEQ multiplex PCR; TCRdb lists only in-frame clones, some missing. The table lists about 130,000 clones, around 81% of them singletons. The sequenced sample consisted of peripheral blood. Receptors were obtained from a man aged 60 to 75 with acute or convalescent COVID-19.

CDR3 sequence reads: CASSGIAGGGYNEQFF. CDR3 nucleotide sequence: TGTGCCAGCAGTGGGATAGCGGGAGGAGGCTACAATGAGCAGTTCTTC. V is TRBV6-4 and J is TRBJ2-1; 10 bases are a match to TRBD2. CDR3 length equals 16 residues. J was trimmed by 3 bases and V by 4 bases; bases with no gene match: 6. Germline-derived CDR1 and CDR2 are MRHNA and SNTAGT.

This clone was observed once. This rearrangement joins TRBV24-1 to TRBJ1-1; no firm D call. Germline CDR1 KGHDR, CDR2 SFDVKD. The CDR3 contains 11 residues. Trimming took off 4 bases at V and 6 bases at J, with 5 bases between the two ends. In nucleotides, the CDR3 is TGTGCCACCAGTGACGGGGCTGAAGCTTTCTTT. This gives the protein CATSDGAEAFF.

The chain employs TRBV2 and TRBJ1-2; 7 positions agree with TRBD1. The CDR3 is 13 residues long. In germline, CDR1 is SNHLY, CDR2 FYNNEI. After removal of 2 bases from V and 8 bases from J, the junction contained 5 bases not matched to a gene. The chain's CDR3 is CASSELGQTGYTF. The CDR3 nucleotides read TGTGCCAGCAGTGAACTGGGACAGACGGGCTACACCTTC.

This chain joins TRBV7-9 and TRBJ2-7, with 8 bases lining up with TRBD2. V lost 4 bases and J lost 2; bases outside the gene matches: 4. Per germline, CDR1 SEHNR and CDR2 FQNEAQ (reference sequence). This CDR3 is built from 14 residues. CDR3 in DNA: TGTGCCAGCAGCTCTAGCGGGCGAGCCTACGAGCAGTACTTC. Protein: CASSSSGRAYEQYF.

A note on this clone: The same CDR3 also results from other DNA sequences found in this sample. CDR3 protein: CASSLGQGRNTIYF. CDR3 DNA: TGTGCCAGCAGTTTAGGGCAGGGCAGAAACACCATATATTTT. The chain links TRBV28 to TRBJ1-3, with a possible D match to TRBD1 (5 bases). The CDR3 contains 14 residues. Germline V gene data show CDR1 as MDHEN and CDR2 as SYDVKM. V lost 2 bases, J lost 5 bases, and 10 bases lay in between.

The chain combines TRBV28 with TRBJ2-7; no definite D call. Germline CDR1 and CDR2: MDHEN and SYDVKM. The CDR3 covers 14 residues. V lost 4 bases and J 2 bases, leaving 12 bases between the germline ends. The DNA of the CDR3 is TGTGCCAGCAGTTCTCCTGGCGGAACCTACGAGCAGTACTTC. Its translation: CASSSPGGTYEQYF. The full variable domain, in which reference TRBV28 and TRBJ2-7 provide the parts outside the CDR3, is DVKVTQSSRYLVKRTGEKVFLECVQDMDHENMFWYRQDPGLGLRLIYFSYDVKMKEKGDIPEGYSVSREKKERFSLILESASTNQTSMYLCASSSPGGTYEQYFGPGTRLTVT.

V and J are TRBV7-6 and TRBJ2-3; weak D call: TRBD2 (5 bases). V was clipped by 2 bases and J by 0 bases, with 9 bases between them. Per germline, CDR1 SGHVS and CDR2 FNYEAQ. This CDR3 has 15 residues. In DNA form, the CDR3 reads TGTGCCAGCAGCTTACTTCGCGGGAGCACAGATACGCAGTATTTT. Its protein is CASSLLRGSTDTQYF.

The J gene is TRBJ2-2, the V gene TRBV5-4; TRBD2 agrees at 10 bases. The CDR3 consists of 16 residues. Per germline, CDR1 SGHNT and CDR2 YYREEE (reference sequence). V shed 5 bases, J shed 0 bases, and the junction held 4 bases outside the gene matches. Here the CDR3 reads CASRITSGTNTGELFF. The CDR3 nucleotides read TGTGCCAGCAGGATTACTAGCGGGACGAACACCGGGGAGCTGTTTTTT. Combining the CDR3 with reference TRBV5-4 and TRBJ2-2 gives the whole variable domain ETGVTQSPTHLIKTRGQQVTLRCSSQSGHNTVSWYQQALGQGPQFIFQYYREEENGRGNFPPRFSGLQFPNYSSELNVNALELDDSALYLCASRITSGTNTGELFFGEGSRLTVL.

The J gene is TRBJ2-2, the V gene TRBV4-2; 7 nucleotides agree with TRBD2. This CDR3 contains 14 residues. Germline-derived CDR1 and CDR2 are LGHNA and YNFKEQ. V lost 8 bases, J lost 4 bases, and 7 bases stayed unmatched. The CDR3 loop reads CASVSGMGTGELFF. The CDR3 coding sequence is TGTGCCAGCGTCAGCGGGATGGGCACCGGGGAGCTGTTTTTT.

The chain combines TRBV5-4 with TRBJ2-7; a possible D gene is TRBD1 (5 bases). CDR1 is SGHNT, CDR2 YYREEE, per germline (reference sequence). V was pared by 3 bases and J by 0 bases, with 13 bases between. This CDR3 region has 15 residues. CDR3 sequence reads: CASSSLTANSYEQYF. DNA of the CDR3: TGTGCCAGCAGCTCCCTGACAGCCAACTCCTACGAGCAGTACTTC.